Each of the 18 T cell receptor beta chains below was sequenced from the same sample in a study of CD8+ T cells in alopecia areata (dated by TCRdb to 2016 to 2019). The treatment or condition label of this sample denotes: oral pan-JAK inhibitor, 5-10 mg twice daily. Libraries came from the immunoSEQ multiplex PCR assay. RNA was extracted from all samples and reverse transcribed into cDNA, which served as template for TCR sequencing. TCRdb took this table from immuneACCESS and kept in-frame rearrangements with V and J called. Such tables lack part of the clones; where checked against another copy, unresolved V genes explain under half of the gap, and the rest is unexplained. This sample gives roughly 92,000 clones in total; about 71% of them show up just once. The ten largest make up about 18% of the sample. The sequencing here drew on CD8+ T cells sorted from blood, taken at approximately week 45, from a patient treated with tofacitinib. The receptors here all came from a human donor with alopecia areata.

The sample holds a few counts of this clone. The junction shows a germline mismatch at one end, possibly a read error. The V call is TRBV6-5, the J call TRBJ2-7; no clear D. The CDR3 is 13 amino acids. Germline V gene data show CDR1 as MNHEY and CDR2 as SVGAGI. The CDR3 is CASSLSAYSDVRF. Here the CDR3 DNA reads TGTGCCAGCAGTCTGAGCGCCTACAGTGACGTGAGATTC.

In this sample, this clone turned up once. The chain is built from TRBV5-1 and TRBJ1-1; D call uncertain. There are 14 residues in the CDR3. V lost 0 bases and J 11 bases, leaving 17 bases between the germline ends. Germline CDR1 SGHRS, CDR2 YFSETQ. The CDR3 DNA reads as TGCGCCAGCAGCTTGGAAGTAGTACAAGATGGGGCTTTCTTT. The encoded protein is CASSLEVVQDGAFF.

There are a few counts of this clone. The chain recombines TRBV7-9 with TRBJ2-6, with TRBD1 identical over 8 bases. Germline lookup yields CDR1 SEHNR and CDR2 FQNEAQ (reference sequence). The J segment lost 0 bases and the V segment lost 5 bases, leaving 12 bases of the junction unmatched. The CDR3 runs to 19 residues. Written as DNA, the CDR3 is TGTGCCAGCAGCCCGAGAAACGGACAGGGAAACTCTGGGGCCAACGTCCTGACTTTC. Translation gives CASSPRNGQGNSGANVLTF.

The chain couples TRBV29-1 to TRBJ1-2, with D possibly being TRBD1 (5 bases). Trimming took 3 bases from V and 0 from J, leaving 11 bases between them. CDR3 size: 14 residues. CDR1 SQVTM and CDR2 ANQGSEA come from the germline V gene. CDR3: CSVETRESNYGYTF. The CDR3 nucleotides read TGCAGCGTTGAGACCAGGGAATCTAACTATGGCTACACCTTC.

This clone showed up many times. The chain has TRBV4-3 and TRBJ1-1; possible D gene TRBD1, 5 bases. V shed 1 base and J shed 5 bases, with 14 bases lying between them. Looked up from germline, CDR1 is LGHNA and CDR2 is YSLEER. The CDR3 covers 15 residues. CDR3 in amino acids: CASSQVLGGETEAFF. For the CDR3, the DNA is TGCGCCAGCAGCCAAGTCTTGGGGGGAGAAACTGAAGCTTTCTTT.

This clone came up a few times. The V gene is TRBV14, the J gene TRBJ1-1; D gene ambiguous. CDR1 and CDR2 (germline): SGHDN, FVKESK. This CDR3 has 14 residues. V was shortened by 1 base and J by 0 bases, with 6 bases between the two germline ends. CDR3 in amino acids: CASSQGRLNTEAFF. The CDR3 bases are TGTGCCAGCAGCCAAGGCCGGCTGAACACTGAAGCTTTCTTT.

This CDR3 is CASSLGTENTEAFF. DNA for the CDR3: TGTGCCAGCAGTTTAGGGACAGAGAACACTGAAGCTTTCTTT. The chain uses TRBV27 and TRBJ1-1; 7 bases agree with TRBD1. V shed 2 bases, J shed 1 base, and the junction held 1 base outside the gene matches. Looked up from germline, CDR1 is MNHEY and CDR2 is SMNVEV (reference sequence). The CDR3 has 14 amino acids.

This clone came up many times. The J gene is TRBJ2-7, the V gene TRBV5-6; 7 positions match TRBD1. Germline V gene sequence: CDR1 SGHDT, CDR2 YYEEEE. Trimming at V came to 0 bases and at J to 5 bases, leaving 2 bases not matched to a gene. The CDR3 sequence is 13 residues long. CDR3 DNA: TGTGCCAGCAGCTTGGGACAGGGCCACGAGCAGTACTTC. It codes for CASSLGQGHEQYF.

The rearrangement uses TRBV6-1 and TRBJ1-6; 8 bases agree with TRBD1. The CDR3 has 13 residues. Germline assignment: CDR1 MNHNS and CDR2 SASEGT. V shed 8 bases, J shed 10 bases, and the junction held 7 bases outside the gene matches. CDR3 sequence (DNA): TGTGCCAGCGTGGACAGGGCTCGGTCACCCCTCCACTTT. Protein: CASVDRARSPLHF.

The J gene is TRBJ1-2, the V gene TRBV30; D may be TRBD1 (5 bases). V lost 7 bases, J lost 6 bases, and 21 bases lay in between. The CDR3 extends over 14 amino acids. Germline CDR1 and CDR2: GTSNPN and SVGIG (reference sequence). The CDR3 region is CASLGTAVFDGYTF. The CDR3 DNA sequence: TGTGCCTCACTCGGGACGGCAGTTTTCGATGGCTACACCTTC.

CDR3 residues: CASSSTLFEDMNTEAFF. CDR3 DNA sequence: TGTGCCAGCAGCTCTACCCTCTTTGAAGACATGAACACTGAAGCTTTCTTT. This sequence joins TRBV7-2 and TRBJ1-1; D is uncertain. Germline CDR1 reads SGHTA; CDR2 reads FQGNSA. The CDR3 covers 17 residues. The germline V and J ends were trimmed by 4 bases and 0 bases, with 18 bases remaining between them.

The chain is built from TRBV19 and TRBJ2-2; D is perhaps TRBD2 (6 bases). This CDR3 contains 15 residues. Per germline, CDR1 LNHDA and CDR2 SQIVND (reference sequence). The V and J ends lost 1 base and 6 bases respectively, with 12 bases between them. The CDR3: CASSIAGTAAGELFF. The CDR3 DNA reads as TGTGCCAGTAGTATAGCTGGGACTGCTGCCGGGGAGCTGTTTTTT.

This clone was counted between two and nine times. The chain combines TRBV11-2 with TRBJ2-7, with no clear D. CDR3 length: 13 residues. V lost 1 base, J lost 3 bases, and 7 bases lay in between. In germline, CDR1 is SGHAT, CDR2 FQNNGV. CDR3 nucleotide sequence: TGTGCCAGCAGCTTAGTGGTCTACTACGAGCAGTACTTC. This sequence encodes CASSLVVYYEQYF.

The chain links TRBV14 to TRBJ2-2, with D maybe TRBD1 (6 bases). V lost 1 base and J 6 bases, leaving 9 bases between the germline ends. Germline assignment: CDR1 SGHDN and CDR2 FVKESK. The CDR3 sequence is 14 residues long. In DNA form, the CDR3 reads TGTGCCAGCAGCCAAGTCAGGGGACCCGGGGAGCTGTTTTTT. Its protein product is CASSQVRGPGELFF.

This chain links TRBV29-1 with TRBJ1-2; TRBD1 is a possible D gene (6 bases). V dropped 2 bases and J dropped 5 bases, with 9 bases sitting between them. CDR1 is SQVTM, CDR2 ANQGSEA, per germline. This CDR3 comprises 12 residues. Here the CDR3 reads CSVEKGGYGYTF. In nucleotides, the CDR3 is TGCAGCGTTGAAAAGGGGGGGTATGGCTACACCTTC.

The V and J genes are TRBV29-1 and TRBJ1-2; 7 nucleotides agree with TRBD1. This CDR3 region has 14 residues. Unmatched junction bases numbered 4, after V lost 3 bases and J lost 0 bases. Germline V gives CDR1 SQVTM, CDR2 ANQGSEA. The CDR3 is CSVDDRESNYGYTF. CDR3 coding DNA: TGCAGCGTTGATGACAGGGAGTCTAACTATGGCTACACCTTC.

V gene TRBV9 combines with J gene TRBJ1-2; tentatively, D is TRBD1 (5 bases). Germline CDR1 is SGDLS and CDR2 is YYNGEE. This CDR3 is 14 amino acids long. V lost 7 bases, J lost 3 bases, and 16 bases lay in between. Here the CDR3 DNA reads TGTGCCAGCTCCCCTGGGGGGACGGACTATGGCTACACCTTC. It codes for CASSPGGTDYGYTF.

The chain couples TRBV27 to TRBJ2-7, with a weak D call TRBD2 (5 bases). The CDR3 runs 13 residues. V dropped 8 bases and J dropped 4 bases, with 15 bases sitting between them. Germline V gene sequence: CDR1 MNHEY, CDR2 SMNVEV (reference sequence). The CDR3 spells CASGETGRYEQYF. In DNA, the CDR3 is TGTGCCAGCGGTGAGACGGGAAGGTACGAGCAGTACTTC.